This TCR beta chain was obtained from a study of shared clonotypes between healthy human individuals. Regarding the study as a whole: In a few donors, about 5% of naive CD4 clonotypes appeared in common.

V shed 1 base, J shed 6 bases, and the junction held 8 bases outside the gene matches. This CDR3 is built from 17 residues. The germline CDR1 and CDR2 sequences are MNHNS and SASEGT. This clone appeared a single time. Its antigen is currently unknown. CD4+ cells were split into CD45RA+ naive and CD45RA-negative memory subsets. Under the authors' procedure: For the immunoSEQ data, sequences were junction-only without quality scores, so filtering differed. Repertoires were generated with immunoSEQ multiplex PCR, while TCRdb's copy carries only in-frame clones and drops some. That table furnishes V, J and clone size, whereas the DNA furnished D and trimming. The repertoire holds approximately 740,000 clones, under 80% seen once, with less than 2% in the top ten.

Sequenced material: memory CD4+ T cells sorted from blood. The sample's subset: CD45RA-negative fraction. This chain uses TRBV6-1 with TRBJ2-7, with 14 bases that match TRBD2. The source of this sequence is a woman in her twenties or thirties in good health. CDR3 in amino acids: CASSEGTSGGYLGEQYF. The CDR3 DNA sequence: TGTGCCAGCAGTGAAGGGACTAGCGGGGGGTACCTTGGCGAGCAGTACTTC.